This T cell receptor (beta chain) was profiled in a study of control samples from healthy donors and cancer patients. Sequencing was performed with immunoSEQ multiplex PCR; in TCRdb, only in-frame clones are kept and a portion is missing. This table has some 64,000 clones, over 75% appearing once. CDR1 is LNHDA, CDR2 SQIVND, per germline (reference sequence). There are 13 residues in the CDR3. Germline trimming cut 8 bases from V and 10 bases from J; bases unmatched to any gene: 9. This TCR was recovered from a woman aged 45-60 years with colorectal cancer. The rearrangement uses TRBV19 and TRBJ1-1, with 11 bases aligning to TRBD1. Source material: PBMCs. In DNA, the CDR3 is TGTGCCAGTGGACAGGGGGCGATTGTTGGAGCTTTCTTT. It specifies CASGQGAIVGAFF.